This is a list of T cell receptor beta chains from one sample in a study of regulatory T cells in long-lasting Graves disease. TCRdb reanalysed the multiplex PCR reads using MiXCR and keeps one entry per CDR3 protein. The sample lists some 500,000 distinct CDR3 sequences, more than 15% seen once, with approximately 25% in the top ten. These records were also assigned to another study, of T cells in Graves' hyperthyroidism and ophthalmopathy.

This specimen consisted of peripheral blood mononuclear cells (PBMCs), obtained at new diagnosis, from a patient treated with antithyroid drugs. All receptors derive from a woman between 40 and 65 years old with Graves disease. The CDR3 runs from the conserved cysteine through the conserved F or W. A D gene is named only where the DNA matches it firmly. Clone size is shown for a subset of rows, as once, few, many or a class of expanded clone.

D gene	V gene	J gene	clone size	CDR3 DNA	CDR3 protein
-	TRBV6-1	TRBJ1-5	many	TGTGCCAGCAGTGATCGCGCAGTCCAGCCCCAGCATTTT	CASSDRAVQPQHF
TRBD1	TRBV6-1	TRBJ2-7	few	TGTGCCACGGACAGGGGTGTGGGCGAGCAGTACTTC	CATDRGVGEQYF
-	TRBV12-3/TRBV12-4	TRBJ1-6	many	TGTGCCAGCAGCATTCAGATCCGTAATTCACCCCTCCACTTT	CASSIQIRNSPLHF
TRBD1	TRBV20-1	TRBJ1-4	few	TGCAGTGCTAGAGGACAGCCCGGGACAGAAAGCGAAAAACTGTTTTTT	CSARGQPGTESEKLFF
-	TRBV7-9	TRBJ2-5	many	TGTGCCAGCAGCTTCGGAGGGATGGAGACCCAGTACTTC	CASSFGGMETQYF
-	TRBV29-1	TRBJ2-6	-	TGCAGCGTTGGTCAGAGCTCTGGGGCCAACGTCCTGACTTTC	CSVGQSSGANVLTF
-	TRBV19	TRBJ2-1	few	TGTGCCACCGCCGGACAGATCGATGAGCAGTTCTTC	CATAGQIDEQFF
-	TRBV6-1	TRBJ1-1	many	TGTGCCAGCGACAGGTACACTGAAGCTTTCTTT	CASDRYTEAFF
-	TRBV7-9	TRBJ1-5	many	TGTGCCAGCAGCTTCGAAGAGCAGCCCCAGCATTTT	CASSFEEQPQHF
-	TRBV30	TRBJ2-7	many	TGTGCCTGGAGCCGAGCCTTCGGGTCCTACGAGCAGTACTTC	CAWSRAFGSYEQYF
-	TRBV9	TRBJ1-1	many	TGTGCCAGCAGCGTCCCCGACAGGAGAGACACTGAAGCTTTCTTT	CASSVPDRRDTEAFF
-	TRBV7-3	TRBJ2-1	-	TGTGCCAGCATCCCGGCGGCCTCCTACAATGAGCAGTTCTTC	CASIPAASYNEQFF
-	TRBV6-1	TRBJ2-7	-	TGTGCCAGCATCTTAGGGGAACACTGCTCCTACGAGCAGTACTTC	CASILGEHCSYEQYF
-	TRBV11-2	TRBJ2-5	-	TGTGCCAGCAGGTACCCGGGACGGGGGCAAGAGACCCAGTACTTC	CASRYPGRGQETQYF
TRBD1	TRBV4-1	TRBJ1-2	-	TGCGCCAGCAGCATCTTACCCGGGACAGAGACCTATGGCTACACCTTC	CASSILPGTETYGYTF
-	TRBV12-3/TRBV12-4	TRBJ2-5	many	TGTGCCAGCAGACCTACAGGGGGGGGAAAAGAGACCCAGTACTTC	CASRPTGGGKETQYF
TRBD2	TRBV2	TRBJ2-7	many	TGTGCCAGCAGAAAACTAGCGGGGTATACCTACGAGCAGTACTTC	CASRKLAGYTYEQYF
-	TRBV12-3/TRBV12-4	TRBJ2-7	many	TGTGCCAGCAGTGTCAGGGGGGAGTACGAGCAGTACTTC	CASSVRGEYEQYF
TRBD2	TRBV12-5	TRBJ2-5	few	TGTGCTAGTGGCCCTTCGAGACTAGCCCTCCAAGAGACCCAGTACTTC	CASGPSRLALQETQYF
-	TRBV5-1	TRBJ1-3	-	TGCGCCAGCAGCTTGACCTTAAGCTCTGGAAACACCATATATTTT	CASSLTLSSGNTIYF
-	TRBV7-9	TRBJ2-7	-	TGTGCCAGCAGCGATCTCGGGAGCTACGAGCAGTACTTC	CASSDLGSYEQYF
TRBD1	TRBV12-3/TRBV12-4	TRBJ2-1	many	TGTGCCAGCAGTCCCGGGACAGGATACATGGGTGAGCAGTTCTTC	CASSPGTGYMGEQFF
-	TRBV2	TRBJ1-4	many	TGTGCCAGCAGCCCCGCCGCCGGGATCGAAAAACTGTTTTTT	CASSPAAGIEKLFF
TRBD2	TRBV6-1	TRBJ2-7	many	TGTGCCAGCAGGGCAACCGGGACTAGCGGGGGGGCCTACGAGCAGTACTTC	CASRATGTSGGAYEQYF
-	TRBV11-2	TRBJ2-3	-	TGTGCCAGCAGCTTAGTTGGACAGCATAACACAGATACGCAGTATTTT	CASSLVGQHNTDTQYF
TRBD1	TRBV12-3/TRBV12-4	TRBJ1-1	many	TGTGCCAGCAGTCCAAGAGGACCCGTGAGGGGGCAATCAAACGAAGCTTTCTTT	CASSPRGPVRGQSNEAFF
TRBD2	TRBV5-1	TRBJ2-3	many	TGCGCCAGCAGCTTGACGGGGGGGGCGACCACAGATACGCAGTATTTT	CASSLTGGATTDTQYF